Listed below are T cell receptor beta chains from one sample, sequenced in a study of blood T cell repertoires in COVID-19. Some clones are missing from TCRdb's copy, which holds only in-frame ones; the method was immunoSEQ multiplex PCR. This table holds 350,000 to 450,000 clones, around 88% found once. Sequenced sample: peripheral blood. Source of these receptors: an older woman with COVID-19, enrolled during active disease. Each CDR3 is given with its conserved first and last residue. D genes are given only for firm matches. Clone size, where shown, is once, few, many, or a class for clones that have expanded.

CDR3 protein: CASSPLSGGGNEQFF
CDR3 DNA: TGCGCCAGCAGCCCCCTAAGTGGGGGAGGGAATGAGCAGTTCTTC
D gene: TRBD2
J gene: TRBJ2-1
V gene: TRBV5-1
clone size: NA

CDR3 protein: CASRPSRGSTYEQYF
CDR3 DNA: TGTGCCAGTAGGCCAAGTAGGGGGTCTACCTACGAGCAGTACTTC
D gene: NA
J gene: TRBJ2-7
V gene: TRBV19
clone size: NA

CDR3 protein: CASSESGTSGTDTQYF
CDR3 DNA: TGCGCCAGCAGTGAGTCTGGGACTAGCGGCACAGATACGCAGTATTTT
D gene: TRBD2
J gene: TRBJ2-3
V gene: TRBV10-1
clone size: NA

CDR3 protein: CASSKEGLQHF
CDR3 DNA: TGTGCCAGCAGTAAGGAGGGGCTCCAGCATTTT
D gene: NA
J gene: TRBJ1-5
V gene: TRBV2
clone size: NA

CDR3 protein: CASSEEGGLGYGYTF
CDR3 DNA: TGTGCCAGCAGTGAGGAGGGAGGGCTCGGCTATGGCTACACCTTC
D gene: NA
J gene: TRBJ1-2
V gene: TRBV25-1
clone size: NA

CDR3 protein: CASLAFDEQFF
CDR3 DNA: TGTGCCAGCCTGGCCTTCGATGAGCAGTTCTTC
D gene: NA
J gene: TRBJ2-1
V gene: TRBV2
clone size: NA

CDR3 protein: CASSLAGLVETQYF
CDR3 DNA: TGTGCCAGCAGCTTGGCCGGGTTAGTAGAGACCCAGTACTTC
D gene: NA
J gene: TRBJ2-5
V gene: TRBV5-4
clone size: NA

CDR3 protein: CATADRQTGGYTF
CDR3 DNA: TGCGCCACTGCGGACAGGCAGACTGGCGGCTACACCTTC
D gene: TRBD1
J gene: TRBJ1-2
V gene: TRBV5-1
clone size: NA

CDR3 protein: CASSPIEASEETQYF
CDR3 DNA: TGTGCCAGCTCACCAATTGAGGCAAGTGAGGAGACCCAGTACTTC
D gene: NA
J gene: TRBJ2-5
V gene: TRBV18
clone size: NA

CDR3 protein: CASSQGQSAYEQYF
CDR3 DNA: TGCGCCAGCAGCCAAGGACAGTCTGCCTACGAGCAGTACTTC
D gene: NA
J gene: TRBJ2-7
V gene: TRBV4-1
clone size: NA

CDR3 protein: CASRLQGTGTGELFF
CDR3 DNA: TGTGCCAGCAGATTACAGGGGACGGGCACCGGGGAGCTGTTTTTT
D gene: TRBD1
J gene: TRBJ2-2
V gene: TRBV6-5
clone size: NA

CDR3 protein: CASGGRADTQYF
CDR3 DNA: TGTGCCAGCGGGGGGAGGGCAGATACGCAGTATTTT
D gene: TRBD2
J gene: TRBJ2-3
V gene: TRBV3-1/TRBV3-2
clone size: NA

CDR3 protein: CASSSRQGHYNSPLHF
CDR3 DNA: TGTGCCAGCAGCTCCCGACAGGGGCACTATAATTCACCCCTCCACTTT
D gene: TRBD1
J gene: TRBJ1-6
V gene: TRBV7-3
clone size: NA

CDR3 protein: CASSQWANYNSPLHF
CDR3 DNA: TGTGCCAGCAGCCAATGGGCAAACTATAATTCACCCCTCCACTTT
D gene: NA
J gene: TRBJ1-6
V gene: TRBV14
clone size: NA

CDR3 protein: CASSWGMNTGELFF
CDR3 DNA: TGTGCCAGCAGCTGGGGCATGAACACCGGGGAGCTGTTTTTT
D gene: NA
J gene: TRBJ2-2
V gene: TRBV7-2
clone size: NA

CDR3 protein: CASSEWGQGAYNEQFF
CDR3 DNA: TGTGCCAGCAGTGAATGGGGACAGGGGGCTTACAATGAGCAGTTCTTC
D gene: TRBD1
J gene: TRBJ2-1
V gene: TRBV25-1
clone size: once

CDR3 protein: CASSLAGLAGVRQYF
CDR3 DNA: TGTGCCAGCAGCTTAGCAGGACTAGCGGGGGTGAGGCAGTACTTC
D gene: TRBD2
J gene: TRBJ2-7
V gene: TRBV7-2
clone size: NA

CDR3 protein: CASNPLGGGAGGYTF
CDR3 DNA: TGTGCCAGCAACCCTTTAGGCGGAGGGGCCGGGGGCTACACCTTC
D gene: NA
J gene: TRBJ1-2
V gene: TRBV28
clone size: NA

CDR3 protein: CSAETGANTAFF
CDR3 DNA: TGCAGCGCCGAGACAGGGGCGAATACAGCTTTCTTT
D gene: TRBD1
J gene: TRBJ1-1
V gene: TRBV29-1
clone size: NA

CDR3 protein: CAISESGGRYGYTF
CDR3 DNA: TGTGCCATCAGTGAGTCAGGAGGACGCTATGGCTACACCTTC
D gene: NA
J gene: TRBJ1-2
V gene: TRBV10-3
clone size: NA

CDR3 protein: CASRPGQAYYGYTF
CDR3 DNA: TGTGCCAGCAGGCCGGGACAGGCGTACTATGGCTACACCTTC
D gene: TRBD1
J gene: TRBJ1-2
V gene: TRBV5-5
clone size: NA

CDR3 protein: CASSPTSGGENWYF
CDR3 DNA: TGTGCCAGCTCACCGACTAGCGGGGGGGAGAACTGGTACTTC
D gene: TRBD2
J gene: TRBJ2-7
V gene: TRBV18
clone size: NA

CDR3 protein: CASNWGGSETQYF
CDR3 DNA: TGTGCCAGCAACTGGGGGGGTTCAGAGACCCAGTACTTC
D gene: TRBD2
J gene: TRBJ2-5
V gene: TRBV7-2
clone size: once

CDR3 protein: CASSSGRGTGYTF
CDR3 DNA: TGCGCCAGCAGTAGCGGCAGGGGGACTGGCTACACCTTC
D gene: TRBD1
J gene: TRBJ1-2
V gene: TRBV10-2
clone size: NA